These 5 T cell receptor beta chains were sequenced from one sample in a study of shared clonotypes between healthy human individuals (dated by TCRdb to 2018 to 2021). CD8 naive samples were CD45RO-negative cells positively selected for CCR7, giving a CD45RA+CCR7+ population that excluded TemRA cells. Library method: the immunoSEQ multiplex PCR assay. This is the immuneACCESS table as TCRdb keeps it, with only in-frame sequences that have V and J called. A part of the clones is gone; compared with another copy, unresolved V genes explain less than half, and the rest is unexplained. This sample has hundreds of thousands of clones in its table, and around 92% of those were observed once. Of the sample, approximately 25% falls within the top ten clones. Source material: naive CD8+ T cells sorted from blood. The meaning of the sample's cell subset or site label: CD45RA+CCR7+. The receptor set was obtained from a man aged 25 to 40 in good health.

The chain recombines TRBV2 with TRBJ2-1, with 7 bases identical to TRBD2. CDR3 length: 12 residues. The germline gives CDR1 SNHLY, CDR2 FYNNEI. The J segment lost 8 bases and the V segment lost 6 bases, leaving 4 bases of the junction unmatched. CDR3 sequence: CASSRLADEQFF. The CDR3 DNA sequence: TGTGCCAGCAGCCGACTAGCCGATGAGCAGTTCTTC. Full variable domain (remainder filled in from reference TRBV2 and TRBJ2-1): EPEVTQTPSHQVTQMGQEVILRCVPISNHLYFYWYRQILGQKVEFLVSFYNNEISEKSEIFDDQFSVERPDGSNFTLKIRSTKLEDSAMYFCASSRLADEQFFGPGTRLTVL.

This chain connects TRBV7-3 to TRBJ2-2; D call uncertain. Trimming pared 2 bases from V and 5 bases from J, leaving 15 bases between. The CDR3 is made up of 16 amino acids. Germline-derived CDR1 and CDR2 are SGHTA and FQGTGA. CDR3 protein: CASSLAAHGMTGELFF. In DNA form, the CDR3 reads TGTGCCAGCAGCTTAGCGGCACACGGCATGACCGGGGAGCTGTTTTTT.

V is TRBV2 and J is TRBJ1-2; D perhaps matches TRBD1 (6 bases). Germline V gene data show CDR1 as SNHLY and CDR2 as FYNNEI. The CDR3 extends over 15 amino acids. V lost 5 bases and J lost 5, with 18 bases in between. DNA for the CDR3: TGTGCCAGCAGTACCATCACCGGGACAAAATATGGCTACACCTTC. It translates to CASSTITGTKYGYTF. The entire variable domain, with the rest obtained from reference TRBV2 and TRBJ1-2, is as follows: EPEVTQTPSHQVTQMGQEVILRCVPISNHLYFYWYRQILGQKVEFLVSFYNNEISEKSEIFDDQFSVERPDGSNFTLKIRSTKLEDSAMYFCASSTITGTKYGYTFGSGTRLTVV.

The rearrangement links TRBV4-1 to TRBJ2-3; 7 nucleotides agree with TRBD2. CDR3 length equals 15 residues. J was trimmed by 4 bases and V by 4 bases; bases with no gene match: 8. Per the germline V gene, CDR1 is MGHRA and CDR2 is YSYEKL. The DNA of the CDR3 is TGCGCCAGCAGCCCCGAAGGGAGGGCCGCAGATACGCAGTATTTT. It codes for CASSPEGRAADTQYF.

V is TRBV15 and J is TRBJ2-3; 10 nucleotides align to TRBD1. The germline V gene has CDR1 LNHNV and CDR2 YYDKDF (reference sequence). The trim removed 1 base at V and 4 bases at J, leaving 5 bases unmatched. The CDR3 extends over 16 amino acids. The CDR3 DNA reads TGTGCCACCAGCAGAGGGCCCGGGACAGGGGCAGATACGCAGTATTTT. This gives the protein CATSRGPGTGADTQYF.